The subject of this entry is one TCR beta chain. Antigen specificity is unknown. The source of the sample is a study of graft-versus-host responses after intestinal transplantation. Background on the study: Every one of the recipients received anti-thymocyte globulin induction and afterwards took tacrolimus and steroids for around 3 years.

The V end was cut by 5 bases, the J end by 6 bases, with 14 bases between. CDR3 length: 14 amino acids. The germline gives CDR1 SGHTA, CDR2 FQGTGA. Study results and limitations: Declines in HvG clones occurring early post-transplant were associated with peak circulating GvH clone levels. Analysis identified GvH clones in recipient marrow, with some appearing first in ileum or blood. When patients had graft-donor T cell macrochimerism, their allografts held high graft-versus-host to host-versus-graft clonal ratios.

Profiled with immunoSEQ multiplex PCR; TCRdb holds only in-frame clones, not every one. Counted here are approximately 99,000 clones, roughly 91% occurring once; the ten biggest clones make up about 0.18%. The V and J genes are TRBV7-3 and TRBJ2-1; D gene uncertain. The TCR sequence derives from a human donor who was the organ donor for an intestinal transplant. Material: unstimulated CD4+ T cells sorted from spleen or lymph node cells, obtained before transplant. CDR3 bases: TGTGCCAGCAGCCCCCAGAGTAACAGCAATGAGCAGTTCTTC. Encoded protein: CASSPQSNSNEQFF. Looking up the rest from reference TRBV7-3 and TRBJ2-1 gives the full variable domain: GAGVSQTPSNKVTEKGKYVELRCDPISGHTALYWYRQSLGQGPEFLIYFQGTGAADDSGLPNDRFFAVRPEGSVSTLKIQRTERGDSAVYLCASSPQSNSNEQFFGPGTRLTVL.